Presented here are 6 T cell receptor beta chains from one specimen sequenced in a study of PD-1 blockade in classical Hodgkin lymphoma. As to time point: cycle 4 day 1 (C4D1), after 5 to 7 weeks of nivolumab. Every single patient, without exception, relapsed after autologous stem cell transplantation, and brentuximab vedotin exposure varied. By magnetic negative selection, CD4+ T cells were purified from thawed PBMCs. Produced via immunoSEQ multiplex PCR; TCRdb's table is partial and in-frame only. The sample carries around 27,000 clones, about 85% recorded once. Sequencing used CD4+ T cells from blood, obtained before the fourth cycle of nivolumab. These TCRs come from a human donor with classical Hodgkin lymphoma.

This chain joins TRBV4-2 and TRBJ2-4; D not certain. Germline V gene lookup returns CDR1 LGHNA and CDR2 YNFKEQ. CDR3 length equals 19 residues. V dropped 0 bases and J dropped 7 bases, with 25 bases sitting between them. The CDR3 loop is CASSQDGWNSPLYVNIQYF. DNA of the CDR3: TGTGCCAGCAGCCAAGATGGCTGGAACTCACCTTTATACGTCAACATTCAGTACTTC.

This clone came up a few times. The V and J genes are TRBV5-1 and TRBJ2-1; the match to TRBD2 covers 7 bases. The J segment lost 12 bases and the V segment lost 1 base, leaving 7 bases of the junction unmatched. The CDR3 has 13 amino acids. Germline V gene lookup returns CDR1 SGHRS and CDR2 YFSETQ. CDR3 DNA: TGCGCCAGCAGCTTGAACCTAGCGGTGAGGCAGTTCTTC. Amino acid sequence: CASSLNLAVRQFF.

V gene TRBV5-1 combines with J gene TRBJ2-5; D is unclear. The V and J ends lost 7 bases and 2 bases respectively, with 24 bases between them. The CDR3 runs 17 residues. Looked up from germline, CDR1 is SGHRS and CDR2 is YFSETQ. CDR3 sequence (DNA): TGCGCCAGCGCCCTTTTTGTCGGCGGAAGGGTGCAAGAGACCCAGTACTTC. It is translated as CASALFVGGRVQETQYF.

The chain combines TRBV30 with TRBJ1-1; TRBD1 is a possible D gene (6 bases). V was cut by 0 bases and J by 1 base, with 9 bases left in between. The V gene's germline CDR1 is GTSNPN and CDR2 SVGIG (reference sequence). The CDR3 covers 14 residues. CDR3 sequence reads: CAWSVLGGNTEAFF. CDR3 nucleotides: TGTGCCTGGAGTGTGTTAGGGGGGAACACTGAAGCTTTCTTT.

J is TRBJ2-3 and V is TRBV19; D is perhaps TRBD2 (5 bases). V lost 4 bases, J lost 3 bases, and 11 bases lay in between. Per the germline V gene, CDR1 is LNHDA and CDR2 is SQIVND (reference sequence). The CDR3 has 14 amino acids. In nucleotides, the CDR3 is TGTGCCAGTAGTAAGGTCGACTATACAGATACGCAGTATTTT. Protein sequence: CASSKVDYTDTQYF.

This clone was picked up one time. The chain joins TRBV5-1 to TRBJ1-1, with D uncertain. Germline CDR1 reads SGHRS; CDR2 reads YFSETQ. The CDR3 is 14 residues long. V was cut by 0 bases and J by 5 bases, with 11 bases left in between. This CDR3 is CASSLDAAETEAFF. The DNA of the CDR3 is TGCGCCAGCAGCTTGGACGCAGCGGAAACTGAAGCTTTCTTT.